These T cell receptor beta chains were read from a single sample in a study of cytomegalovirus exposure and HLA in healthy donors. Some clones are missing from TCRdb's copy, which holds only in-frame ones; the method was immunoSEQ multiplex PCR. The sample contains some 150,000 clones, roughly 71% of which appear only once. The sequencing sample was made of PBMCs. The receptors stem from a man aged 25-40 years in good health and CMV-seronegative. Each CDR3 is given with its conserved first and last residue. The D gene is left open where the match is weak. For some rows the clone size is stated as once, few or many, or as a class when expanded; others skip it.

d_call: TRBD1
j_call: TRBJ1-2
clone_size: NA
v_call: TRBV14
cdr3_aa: CASSHAGTGVDGYTF
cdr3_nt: TGTGCCAGCAGCCACGCCGGGACAGGGGTAGATGGCTACACCTTC

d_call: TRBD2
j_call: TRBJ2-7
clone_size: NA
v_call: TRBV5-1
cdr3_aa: CASRKGTAGGSSYEQYF
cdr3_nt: TGCGCCAGCCGAAAAGGGACAGCGGGGGGTAGCTCCTACGAGCAGTACTTC

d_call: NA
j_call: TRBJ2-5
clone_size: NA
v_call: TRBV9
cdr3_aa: CASSVEGGVGQETQYF
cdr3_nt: TGTGCCAGCAGCGTAGAGGGAGGAGTGGGGCAAGAGACCCAGTACTTC

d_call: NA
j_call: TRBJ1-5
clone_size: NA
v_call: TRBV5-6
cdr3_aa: CASSFRGLHYSNQPQHF
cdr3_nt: TGTGCCAGCAGCTTCCGGGGACTCCACTATAGCAATCAGCCCCAGCATTTT

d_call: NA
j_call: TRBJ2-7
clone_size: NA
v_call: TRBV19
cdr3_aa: CASTPAGAREQYF
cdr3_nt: TGTGCCAGTACCCCCGCAGGGGCGAGGGAGCAGTACTTC

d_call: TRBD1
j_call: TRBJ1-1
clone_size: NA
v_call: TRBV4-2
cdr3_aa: CASSRGQGVAAFF
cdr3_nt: TGTGCCAGCAGCCGGGGACAGGGTGTCGCTGCTTTCTTT

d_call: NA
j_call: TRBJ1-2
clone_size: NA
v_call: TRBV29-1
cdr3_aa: CSVSDSIYGYTF
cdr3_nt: TGCAGCGTTTCGGACAGTATCTATGGCTACACCTTC

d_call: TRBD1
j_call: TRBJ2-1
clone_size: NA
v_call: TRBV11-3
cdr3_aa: CASSLGQGATNEQFF
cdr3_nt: TGTGCCAGCAGCTTAGGACAGGGGGCGACGAATGAGCAGTTCTTC

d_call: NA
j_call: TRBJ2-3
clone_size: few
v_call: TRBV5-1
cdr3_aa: CASSGNRRIHTQYF
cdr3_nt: TGCGCCAGCAGTGGGAACAGGCGGATACATACGCAGTATTTT

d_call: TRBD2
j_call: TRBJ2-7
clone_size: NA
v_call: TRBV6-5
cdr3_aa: CASSPGGSYEQYF
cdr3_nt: TGTGCCAGCAGCCCGGGGGGCTCCTACGAGCAGTACTTC

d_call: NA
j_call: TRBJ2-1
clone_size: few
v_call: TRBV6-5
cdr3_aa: CASSYFDTGQRFF
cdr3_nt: TGTGCCAGCAGTTACTTTGACACAGGACAGAGGTTCTTC

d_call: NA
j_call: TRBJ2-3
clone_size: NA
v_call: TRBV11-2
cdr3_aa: CASSRGGIYTDTQYF
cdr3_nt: TGTGCCAGCAGCCGCGGCGGGATCTACACAGATACGCAGTATTTT

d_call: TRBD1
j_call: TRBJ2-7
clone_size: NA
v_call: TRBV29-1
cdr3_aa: CSVEYGTGDEQYF
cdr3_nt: TGCAGCGTTGAATATGGGACAGGGGACGAGCAGTACTTC

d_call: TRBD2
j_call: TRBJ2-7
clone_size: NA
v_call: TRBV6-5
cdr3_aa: CASSLGLAGPFFF
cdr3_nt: TGTGCCAGCAGCCTAGGACTAGCGGGACCGTTCTTCTTC

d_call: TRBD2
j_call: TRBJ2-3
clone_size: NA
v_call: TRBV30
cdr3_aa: CAWGWGGTDTQYF
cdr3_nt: TGTGCCTGGGGATGGGGGGGGACAGATACGCAGTATTTT

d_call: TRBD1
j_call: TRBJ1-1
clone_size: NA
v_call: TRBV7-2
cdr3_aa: CASSNFRTGEAFF
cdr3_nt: TGTGCCAGCAGCAATTTTAGGACAGGGGAAGCTTTCTTT

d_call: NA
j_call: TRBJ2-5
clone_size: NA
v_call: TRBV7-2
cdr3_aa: CAGSFNWADQYF
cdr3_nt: TGTGCCGGCAGCTTCAATTGGGCAGACCAGTACTTC

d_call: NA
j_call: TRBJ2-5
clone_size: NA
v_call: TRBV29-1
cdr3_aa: CSVTRGRETQYF
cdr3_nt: TGCAGCGTCACCAGGGGCAGGGAGACCCAGTACTTC

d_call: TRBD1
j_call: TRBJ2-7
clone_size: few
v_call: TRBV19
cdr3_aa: CASSTTGGFYEQYF
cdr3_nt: TGTGCCAGTAGTACGACAGGGGGTTTCTACGAGCAGTACTTC